This T cell receptor (beta chain) was recovered during a study of shared clonotypes between healthy human individuals. The unsorted samples had around 86 million PBMCs used for genomic DNA. Profiled with immunoSEQ multiplex PCR; TCRdb holds only in-frame clones, not every one. Of about half a million clones in the sample, almost 80% are singletons; the top ten hold around 12%. This CDR3 is built from 15 residues. The trim removed 3 bases at V and 5 bases at J, leaving 5 bases unmatched. Germline V gene sequence: CDR1 SGDLS, CDR2 YYNGEE. The clonotype was recovered from a woman aged 40 to 49 in good health. Some clones in this sample may be carry-over from other donors' samples. Input material: PBMCs. The chain employs TRBV9 and TRBJ2-2; TRBD2 matches 9 bases. The CDR3 sequence is CASSGPGLATGELFF. CDR3 nucleotide sequence: TGTGCCAGCAGCGGGCCGGGACTAGCAACCGGGGAGCTGTTTTTT.